This TCR beta chain was documented in a study of cytomegalovirus exposure and HLA in healthy donors. Whole-study findings and limits: The study labeled more than 150 TCR beta chains cytomegalovirus-associated.

60 Vbeta and 13 Jbeta primers were used in PCR. Only in-frame clones appear in the TCRdb table, and some are missing; sequencing was by immunoSEQ multiplex PCR. The sample lists around 160,000 clones, around 78% occurring once. The CDR3 is 17 amino acids. Germline V gene sequence: CDR1 MNHGY, CDR2 SVAAGI. Trimming left V 5 bases short and J 1 base short, with 20 bases between. Concerning this clone: The antigen remains undetermined.

The chain recombines TRBV6-9 with TRBJ1-1, with a tentative D call TRBD1 (6 bases). The sequence came from a woman between 18 and 29 years old in good health and CMV-seronegative. What was sequenced was PBMCs. The CDR3 DNA reads as TGTGCCAGCAGTCCCTGCAACGCCAGGGGCACGAACACTGAAGCTTTCTTT. As protein: CASSPCNARGTNTEAFF.